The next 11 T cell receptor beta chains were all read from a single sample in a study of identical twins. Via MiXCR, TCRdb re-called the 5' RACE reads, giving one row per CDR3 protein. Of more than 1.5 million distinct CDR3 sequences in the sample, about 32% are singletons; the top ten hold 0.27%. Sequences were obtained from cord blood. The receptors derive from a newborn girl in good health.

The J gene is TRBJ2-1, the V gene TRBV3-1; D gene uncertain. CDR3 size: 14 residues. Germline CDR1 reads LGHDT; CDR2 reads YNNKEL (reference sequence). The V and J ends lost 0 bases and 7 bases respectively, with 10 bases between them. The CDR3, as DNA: TGTGCCAGCAGCCAAGACCCGACGGAGAATGAGCAGTTCTTC. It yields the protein CASSQDPTENEQFF.

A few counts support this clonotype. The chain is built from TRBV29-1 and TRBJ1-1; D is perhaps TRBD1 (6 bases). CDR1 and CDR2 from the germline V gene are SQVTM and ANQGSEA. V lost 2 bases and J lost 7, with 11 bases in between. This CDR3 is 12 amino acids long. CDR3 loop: CSVERTVGEAFF. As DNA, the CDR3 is TGCAGCGTTGAAAGGACAGTAGGTGAAGCTTTCTTT.

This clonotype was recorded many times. In DNA, the CDR3 is TGTGCCAGCAGCCAAGATAGCTTCCAGCGGGGAGGGTACGAGCAGTACTTC. Its translation is CASSQDSFQRGGYEQYF. The V and J genes are TRBV4-2 and TRBJ2-7; 7 nucleotides agree with TRBD2. Trimming removed 0 bases from V and 4 bases from J; junction bases left unmatched: 12. The length of the CDR3 is 17 residues. Germline-derived CDR1 and CDR2 are LGHNA and YNFKEQ.

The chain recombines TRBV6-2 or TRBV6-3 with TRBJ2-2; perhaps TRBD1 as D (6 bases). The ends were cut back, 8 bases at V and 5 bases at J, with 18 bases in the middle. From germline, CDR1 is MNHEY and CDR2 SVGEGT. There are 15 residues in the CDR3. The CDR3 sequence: CASRREQDRTGELFF. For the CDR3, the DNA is TGTGCCAGCCGACGCGAGCAGGACAGAACCGGGGAGCTGTTTTTT.

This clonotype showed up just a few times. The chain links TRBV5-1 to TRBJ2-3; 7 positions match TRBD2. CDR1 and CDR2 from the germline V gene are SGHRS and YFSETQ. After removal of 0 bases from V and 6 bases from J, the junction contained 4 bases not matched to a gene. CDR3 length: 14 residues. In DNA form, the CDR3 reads TGCGCCAGCAGCTTGGCCAGGGAGGGGGATACGCAGTATTTT. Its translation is CASSLAREGDTQYF.

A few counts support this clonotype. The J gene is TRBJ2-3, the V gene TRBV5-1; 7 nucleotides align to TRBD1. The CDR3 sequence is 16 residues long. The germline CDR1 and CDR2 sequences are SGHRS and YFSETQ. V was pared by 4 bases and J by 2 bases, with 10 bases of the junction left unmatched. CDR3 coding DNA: TGCGCCAGCAGCCCCATGGACAGGTTCCTCACAGATACGCAGTATTTT. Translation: CASSPMDRFLTDTQYF.

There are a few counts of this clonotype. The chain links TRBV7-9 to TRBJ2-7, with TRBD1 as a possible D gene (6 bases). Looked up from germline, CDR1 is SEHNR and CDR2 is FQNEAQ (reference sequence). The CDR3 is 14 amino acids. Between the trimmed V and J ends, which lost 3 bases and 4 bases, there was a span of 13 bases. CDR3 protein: CASSFPGETYEQYF. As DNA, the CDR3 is TGTGCCAGCAGCTTTCCAGGGGAGACTTACGAGCAGTACTTC.

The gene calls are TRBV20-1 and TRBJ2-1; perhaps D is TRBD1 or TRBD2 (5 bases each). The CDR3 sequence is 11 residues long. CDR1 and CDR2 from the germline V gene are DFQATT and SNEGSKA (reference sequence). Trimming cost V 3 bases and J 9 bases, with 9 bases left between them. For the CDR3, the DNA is TGCAGTGCTAGGTCCGGGACTGAGCAGTTCTTC. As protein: CSARSGTEQFF.

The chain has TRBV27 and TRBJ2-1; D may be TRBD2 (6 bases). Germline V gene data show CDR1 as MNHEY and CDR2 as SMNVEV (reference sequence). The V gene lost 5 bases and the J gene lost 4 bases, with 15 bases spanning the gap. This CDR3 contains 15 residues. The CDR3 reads CASSAPSAIYNEQFF. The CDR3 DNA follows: TGTGCCAGCAGTGCACCTAGCGCCATATACAATGAGCAGTTCTTC.

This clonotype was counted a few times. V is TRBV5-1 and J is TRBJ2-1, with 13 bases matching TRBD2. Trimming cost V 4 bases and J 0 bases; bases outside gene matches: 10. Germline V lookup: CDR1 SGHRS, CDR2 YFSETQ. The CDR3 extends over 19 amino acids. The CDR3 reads CASSRGLAGASSSYNEQFF. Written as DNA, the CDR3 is TGCGCCAGCAGCCGCGGACTAGCGGGAGCCTCAAGCTCCTACAATGAGCAGTTCTTC. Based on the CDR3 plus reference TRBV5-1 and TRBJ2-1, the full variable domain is KAGVTQTPRYLIKTRGQQVTLSCSPISGHRSVSWYQQTPGQGLQFLFEYFSETQRNKGNFPGRFSGRQFSNSRSEMNVSTLELGDSALYLCASSRGLAGASSSYNEQFFGPGTRLTVL.

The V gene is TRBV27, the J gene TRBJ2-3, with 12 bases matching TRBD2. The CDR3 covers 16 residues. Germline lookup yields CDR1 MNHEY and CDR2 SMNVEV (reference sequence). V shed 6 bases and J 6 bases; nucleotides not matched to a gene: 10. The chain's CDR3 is CASSPLLAGGRDTQYF. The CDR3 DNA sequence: TGTGCCAGCAGCCCCTTACTAGCGGGGGGACGGGATACGCAGTATTTT.